This is a list of T cell receptor beta chains from one sample in a study of blood T cell repertoires in COVID-19. Assay used: immunoSEQ multiplex PCR; TCRdb lists only in-frame clones, some missing. The data show under 250,000 clones, about 88% seen once. The sample comprised peripheral blood. All receptors come from an older woman with active or convalescent COVID-19. The CDR3 runs from the conserved cysteine through the conserved F or W. D genes are given only for firm matches. Size tells how often a clone was seen (once, few, many) or the class of an expanded clone, and some rows leave it out.

cdr3_aa cdr3_nt j_call v_call d_call clone_size
CASSHLPLATNEKLFF TGTGCCAGCAGCCACCTCCCACTTGCAACTAATGAAAAACTGTTTTTT TRBJ1-4 TRBV4-2 - -
CASSSSGVSYNEQFF TGTGCCAGCAGTTCCTCAGGGGTCTCCTACAATGAGCAGTTCTTC TRBJ2-1 TRBV6-4 - -
CASSSRVAEKLFF TGTGCCAGCAGCTCCAGGGTTGCTGAAAAACTGTTTTTT TRBJ1-4 TRBV5-6 - -
CASSLVRDGELFF TGTGCCAGCAGCTTAGTGCGGGACGGGGAGCTGTTTTTT TRBJ2-2 TRBV7-2 - -
CASRYRGRQPQHF TGTGCCAGCAGATACAGGGGTAGGCAGCCCCAGCATTTT TRBJ1-5 TRBV6-5 TRBD1 -
CASSHGRTPRTEAFF TGTGCCAGCAGCCACGGTCGGACTCCCAGGACTGAAGCTTTCTTT TRBJ1-1 TRBV3-1/TRBV3-2 - -
CASSPVRVPSEKLFF TGCGCCAGCAGCCCAGTCAGGGTTCCAAGTGAAAAACTGTTTTTT TRBJ1-4 TRBV5-1 - -
CASSQDPYTGELFF TGCGCCAGCAGCCAAGACCCATACACCGGGGAGCTGTTTTTT TRBJ2-2 TRBV4-3 - -
CASSFDGRSWSGNTIYF TGTGCCAGCAGCTTCGATGGCCGCTCCTGGTCCGGAAACACCATATATTTT TRBJ1-3 TRBV5-6 - -
CASSEGSSGNTIYF TGTGCCAGCAGTGAAGGGAGCTCTGGAAACACCATATATTTT TRBJ1-3 TRBV2 - -
CASAQGPNPNYGYTF TGTGCCAGCGCCCAGGGCCCAAACCCTAACTATGGCTACACCTTC TRBJ1-2 TRBV11-2 - -
CAITALAGGVQYF TGTGCCATCACAGCTCTAGCGGGGGGAGTCCAGTACTTC TRBJ2-5 TRBV10-3 TRBD2 -
CASSLVYSNQPQHF TGTGCCAGCAGTTTAGTATATAGCAATCAGCCCCAGCATTTT TRBJ1-5 TRBV27 - -
CASSANTGGASDTQYF TGTGCCAGCAGTGCAAATACAGGGGGCGCATCCGATACGCAGTATTTT TRBJ2-3 TRBV7-9 TRBD1 -
CATSTGTGDEQFF TGCGCCACTTCGACAGGGACTGGGGATGAGCAGTTCTTC TRBJ2-1 TRBV4-3 - -
CASSARQGWDEQYF TGTGCCAGCAGCGCCAGACAGGGTTGGGACGAGCAGTACTTC TRBJ2-7 TRBV9 TRBD1 -
CASSPGGGQPQHF TGCGCCAGCAGCCCTGGAGGGGGCCAGCCCCAGCATTTT TRBJ1-5 TRBV5-1 TRBD1 -
CASSSPRGATNEKLFF TGTGCCAGCAGTTCGCCACGGGGAGCAACTAATGAAAAACTGTTTTTT TRBJ1-4 TRBV6-5 - -
CASSLSGGSNEQFF TGTGCCAGCAGCTTGAGCGGGGGGAGCAATGAGCAGTTCTTC TRBJ2-1 TRBV5-6 TRBD2 -
CASSYTVNYGYTF TGTGCCAGCAGTTACACGGTAAACTATGGCTACACCTTC TRBJ1-2 TRBV6-5 - -
CSAASSYEQYF TGCAGTGCGGCTAGCTCCTACGAGCAGTACTTC TRBJ2-7 TRBV20-1 - few
CSGGGVNTEAFF TGCAGCGGTGGCGGGGTGAACACTGAAGCTTTCTTT TRBJ1-1 TRBV29-1 - -
CASSPNEGRANVLTF TGTGCCAGCTCACCCAACGAGGGTAGGGCCAACGTCCTGACTTTC TRBJ2-6 TRBV18 - -
CAISGGFGQGYSPLHF TGTGCCATCAGTGGAGGGTTCGGACAGGGTTATTCACCCCTCCACTTT TRBJ1-6 TRBV10-3 TRBD1 few
CASGLGRPAQYF TGTGCCAGCGGTCTGGGGCGCCCGGCCCAGTACTTC TRBJ2-5 TRBV6-5 - -
CASSQGTQSNEAFF TGTGCCAGCAGCCAAGGGACACAGAGTAATGAAGCTTTCTTT TRBJ1-1 TRBV3-1/TRBV3-2 - -
CASSLGLGGTTNEKLFF TGTGCCAGCAGCTTAGGACTCGGGGGAACAACTAATGAAAAACTGTTTTTT TRBJ1-4 TRBV7-6 - -
CASSIQATVDEKLFF TGTGCCAGTAGTATTCAGGCGACAGTGGATGAAAAACTGTTTTTT TRBJ1-4 TRBV19 - -
CASGGGLSSGANVLTF TGCGCCAGCGGAGGGGGCTTGAGCTCTGGGGCCAACGTCCTGACTTTC TRBJ2-6 TRBV5-1 - -
CASRETGGFSNQPQHF TGTGCCAGTAGGGAGACAGGGGGCTTCAGCAATCAGCCCCAGCATTTT TRBJ1-5 TRBV19 TRBD1 -
CASSFGRLNTEAFF TGTGCCAGCAGCTTTGGCAGGCTTAACACTGAAGCTTTCTTT TRBJ1-1 TRBV5-8 - -
CATSRGGDLGRYEQYF TGTGCCACCAGCAGAGGGGGGGACTTGGGGCGCTACGAGCAGTACTTC TRBJ2-7 TRBV15 - -
CASSEVEVGYGYTF TGTGCCAGCAGTGAAGTTGAGGTGGGCTATGGCTACACCTTC TRBJ1-2 TRBV6-1 - -
CASSLGGGQALREQFF TGTGCCAGCAGCTTAGGAGGGGGACAGGCCCTACGGGAGCAGTTCTTC TRBJ2-1 TRBV7-2 TRBD1 -
CASSRSLAGGSYEQYF TGCGCCAGCAGCCGGTCCCTAGCGGGGGGCTCCTACGAGCAGTACTTC TRBJ2-7 TRBV4-1 TRBD2 -
CASSSSPGVGDTQYF TGTGCCAGCAGCTCGAGTCCGGGGGTGGGAGATACGCAGTATTTT TRBJ2-3 TRBV11-2 - -
CASSLGGTGNYGYTF TGTGCCAGCAGTCTAGGGGGTACAGGGAATTATGGCTACACCTTC TRBJ1-2 TRBV7-9 - -
CASSLGRGIYNEQFF TGTGCCAGCAGCTTAGGTAGGGGGATCTACAATGAGCAGTTCTTC TRBJ2-1 TRBV11-3 - -
CASRAQSTEAFF TGTGCCAGCAGGGCCCAAAGCACTGAAGCTTTCTTT TRBJ1-1 TRBV28 - -
CASKRRGENQPQHF TGTGCCAGTAAACGCAGGGGGGAAAATCAGCCCCAGCATTTT TRBJ1-5 TRBV19 TRBD1 -
CASSRKEEQYF TGTGCCAGTAGTAGAAAAGAGGAGCAGTACTTC TRBJ2-7 TRBV19 - -
CASSLDAGSNQPQHF TGTGCCAGCAGCTTAGATGCAGGGAGCAATCAGCCCCAGCATTTT TRBJ1-5 TRBV11-2 - -
CATSDTSGGSHYGYTF TGTGCCACCAGTGATACATCAGGGGGCAGCCACTATGGCTACACCTTC TRBJ1-2 TRBV24-1 TRBD1 -
CASSATGNQPQHF TGCGCCAGCAGTGCCACGGGCAATCAGCCCCAGCATTTT TRBJ1-5 TRBV10-1 - once
CASSLFEANEQYF TGTGCCAGCAGCTTATTCGAGGCAAACGAGCAGTACTTC TRBJ2-7 TRBV7-9 - once
CASSLGVPTEAFF TGCGCCAGCAGCTTAGGGGTCCCCACTGAAGCTTTCTTT TRBJ1-1 TRBV5-1 - -
CASSSTAPYEKLFF TGTGCCAGCAGTTCGACAGCCCCCTATGAAAAACTGTTTTTT TRBJ1-4 TRBV6-1 - -
CASSPRTAYTQYF TGTGCCAGCAGCCCCAGGACTGCCTATACGCAGTATTTT TRBJ2-3 TRBV5-6 - -
CASSPTGNQPQHF TGTGCCAGCAGCCCAACAGGTAATCAGCCCCAGCATTTT TRBJ1-5 TRBV6-2/TRBV6-3 - -
CASSARNVGGNTIYF TGTGCCAGCAGCGCTCGCAATGTCGGTGGAAACACCATATATTTT TRBJ1-3 TRBV7-9 - -
CASSFGLNNEQFF TGTGCCAGCAGTTTCGGACTCAACAATGAGCAGTTCTTC TRBJ2-1 TRBV6-6 - -
CASSHSSGNTIYF TGTGCCAGCAGCCACTCCTCTGGAAACACCATATATTTT TRBJ1-3 TRBV7-3 - once